This T cell receptor beta chain was recorded in a study of read filtering for tumor transcriptome and immune sequencing. As for the study in general: Mean patient age was around 66 years, range roughly 40 to 85; 17 to 20 male, roughly 14 female. R-ISS stage counts were eight or nine for I, more than 15 for II, about seven for III.

There are 18 residues in the CDR3. The trim removed 9 bases at V and 1 base at J, leaving 14 bases unmatched. This library used approximately 390 ng RNA and molecular barcoded adaptors spanning alpha/delta and beta/gamma chains. Via MiXCR, TCRdb re-called the reads, giving one row per CDR3 protein. The sample holds 100,000 to 150,000 distinct CDR3 sequences, around 13% seen once. Broader study findings: IR-seq and RNA-seq agreed better without single-read clonotypes.

Notes on this clonotype: The target antigen is unknown.

Material for sequencing was a population of CD138-negative cells sorted from bone marrow. The J gene is TRBJ1-5, the V gene TRBV12-3 or TRBV12-4, with 11 bases matching TRBD1. This receptor was taken from a donor aged 40 or older with multiple myeloma. This chain's CDR3 is CASSRDRGGVSSNQPQHF. The DNA of the CDR3 is TGTGCCAGTAGTAGGGACAGGGGGGGGGTGAGCAGCAATCAGCCCCAGCATTTT.